A selection of T cell receptor beta chains follows, all from one sample in a study of naive and memory T cell subsets. MiXCR was run by TCRdb on the UMI-ligation and nested PCR reads, yielding one entry per CDR3 protein. The data show 150,000 or so distinct CDR3 sequences, with under 25% seen just once and 0.11% held by the top ten. The material sequenced was naive CD4+ T cells from blood. The receptors come from a human donor in good health. CDR3s leave out the opening cysteine and the closing phenylalanine or tryptophan.

CDR3: ASSLKLTSYEQY; J: TRBJ2-7; V: TRBV12-3/TRBV12-4
CDR3: ASSYPRQGSYNEQF; J: TRBJ2-1; V: TRBV12-3/TRBV12-4
CDR3: SARDRGQGFGQY; J: TRBJ2-7; V: TRBV20-1
CDR3: ASSLYGGDWTEAF; J: TRBJ1-1; V: TRBV5-6
CDR3: ASSPGSGPSDEQY; J: TRBJ2-7; V: TRBV18
CDR3: ASSIQPQGNIQY; J: TRBJ2-4; V: TRBV19
CDR3: SVASGSSYNEQF; J: TRBJ2-1; V: TRBV29-1
CDR3: ASSANTDTQY; J: TRBJ2-3; V: TRBV5-4
CDR3: ASSVSSTQTQY; J: TRBJ2-5; V: TRBV2
CDR3: ASSPPRGLREYNEQF; J: TRBJ2-1; V: TRBV19
CDR3: ATSDGSNQPQH; J: TRBJ1-5; V: TRBV24-1
CDR3: ASTTGVQPQH; J: TRBJ1-5; V: TRBV6-6
CDR3: ASSLPGLAREEQY; J: TRBJ2-7; V: TRBV18
CDR3: ASRRTSGNTGELF; J: TRBJ2-2; V: TRBV3-1
CDR3: ASSPLGSNTYNEQF; J: TRBJ2-1; V: TRBV18
CDR3: ASSLSRASKETQY; J: TRBJ2-5; V: TRBV27
CDR3: ASSLVWTSPEQY; J: TRBJ2-7; V: TRBV7-8
CDR3: ASSYSPSGSIGRTDTQY; J: TRBJ2-3; V: TRBV6-2/TRBV6-3
CDR3: ASSFKVTEAF; J: TRBJ1-1; V: TRBV28
CDR3: ASTSSGRSADTQY; J: TRBJ2-3; V: TRBV5-1
CDR3: SARARPGTSGSISQETQY; J: TRBJ2-5; V: TRBV20-1
CDR3: SVGTSDSYNEQF; J: TRBJ2-1; V: TRBV29-1
CDR3: ATSRDRLAANTGELF; J: TRBJ2-2; V: TRBV15
CDR3: ASSVGASGRIEAF; J: TRBJ1-1; V: TRBV9
CDR3: ASSLAKQGRGHEQY; J: TRBJ2-7; V: TRBV11-2
CDR3: AIWRGSSYEQY; J: TRBJ2-7; V: TRBV10-3
CDR3: ASSKGWTEAF; J: TRBJ1-1; V: TRBV5-1
CDR3: ASSLRTGVGREKLF; J: TRBJ1-4; V: TRBV27
CDR3: SARGTTYNEQF; J: TRBJ2-1; V: TRBV20-1
CDR3: SALDRGTKNIQY; J: TRBJ2-4; V: TRBV20-1
CDR3: ASSPAGGGRGSGANVLT; J: TRBJ2-6; V: TRBV9
CDR3: ASSPPQGPNEQF; J: TRBJ2-1; V: TRBV28
CDR3: ASSTTPGPKAGDYGYT; J: TRBJ1-2; V: TRBV6-1
CDR3: ASSPRQGPRSYNEQF; J: TRBJ2-1; V: TRBV3-1
CDR3: ASSESGRVYNEQF; J: TRBJ2-1; V: TRBV10-1
CDR3: ASSDPPPKGGTQY; J: TRBJ2-5; V: TRBV25-1
CDR3: SATQGITDTQY; J: TRBJ2-3; V: TRBV20-1
CDR3: SARKEVSETQY; J: TRBJ2-5; V: TRBV20-1
CDR3: ATINDLAISSYEQY; J: TRBJ2-7; V: TRBV2
CDR3: ASRETGTSYNEQF; J: TRBJ2-1; V: TRBV7-3
CDR3: ASSPRIPGLTNTGELF; J: TRBJ2-2; V: TRBV18
CDR3: ASSFGLGTGGGYEQY; J: TRBJ2-7; V: TRBV7-9
CDR3: SARGLAGAVY; J: TRBJ2-7; V: TRBV20-1
CDR3: SANRVSYNEQF; J: TRBJ2-1; V: TRBV29-1
CDR3: ASSSRSGARGSRGYEQY; J: TRBJ2-7; V: TRBV7-2
CDR3: SVEDPRLYEQY; J: TRBJ2-7; V: TRBV29-1
CDR3: ASSVKHSSVEQY; J: TRBJ2-7; V: TRBV2
CDR3: ATSDPSPGTGNTGELF; J: TRBJ2-2; V: TRBV24-1
CDR3: ASSRTGTALAKNIQY; J: TRBJ2-4; V: TRBV28
CDR3: ASSYPDRANQPQH; J: TRBJ1-5; V: TRBV6-2/TRBV6-3